The 3 T cell receptor beta chains below come from one sample, sequenced in a study of T cell responses to AZD1222 COVID-19 vaccine. The protocol was immunoSEQ multiplex PCR, while the TCRdb copy is restricted to in-frame clones and leaves out a portion. The sample includes approximately 160,000 clones, 85% to 95% of them seen just once. The sample here was peripheral blood, taken on day 0 of AZD1222 vaccination. Receptors originate from an adult in good health.

This clone was counted only a few times. CDR3 sequence: CARKRDSNSYNSPLHF. CDR3 bases: TGTGCCAGGAAGAGGGACAGTAACTCCTATAATTCACCCCTCCACTTT. The chain recombines TRBV2 with TRBJ1-6; TRBD1 aligns across 7 bases. V shed 9 bases and J 0 bases; nucleotides not matched to a gene: 8. From germline, CDR1 is SNHLY and CDR2 FYNNEI. The CDR3 loop spans 16 amino acids.

The CDR3 nucleotides are TGTGCCAGCAGCTTGGAGGGGGGCGGGACTGAAGCTTTCTTT. It specifies CASSLEGGGTEAFF. This sequence joins TRBV5-4 and TRBJ1-1, with D tentatively TRBD1 (6 bases). V gave up 0 bases and J gave up 5 bases, with 11 bases separating them. The CDR3 has 14 amino acids. CDR1 is SGHNT, CDR2 YYREEE, per germline (reference sequence).

The genes are TRBV28 and TRBJ1-2; D is uncertain. The germline gives CDR1 MDHEN, CDR2 SYDVKM. V lost 8 bases, J lost 4 bases, and 20 bases lay in between. The CDR3 contains 15 residues. The CDR3 region is CASAETWRLSYGYTF. The DNA of the CDR3 is TGTGCCAGCGCCGAAACATGGCGCCTATCCTATGGCTACACCTTC.